Below, 5 T cell receptor beta chains from the same sample are listed, as sequenced in a study of human T cells and chemical hapten exposure. The time point was: patch test 3, about 24 weeks after DPC sensitization. The sample's treatment: therapeutic diphenylcyclopropenone sensitization with weekly scalp DPC. TCRdb re-called the RACE reads with MiXCR, one entry per CDR3 protein. Here the sample spans 100,000 or so distinct CDR3 sequences, about 34% being singletons. The material was whole blood, obtained in connection with sensitization to the hapten diphenylcyclopropenone (DPC). Source of these receptors: a man aged 35-49 years with alopecia areata. Some clones in this sample may be carry-over from other donors' samples.

The rearrangement links TRBV29-1 to TRBJ1-1; TRBD1 is a possible D gene (5 bases). Germline-derived CDR1 and CDR2 are SQVTM and ANQGSEA. The CDR3 sequence is 14 residues long. Between the trimmed V and J ends, which lost 6 bases and 1 base, there was a span of 15 bases. Written as DNA, the CDR3 is TGCAGCGTGCGGAACACAGGCGGGAACACTGAAGCTTTCTTT. It is translated as CSVRNTGGNTEAFF. Full variable domain (rest looked up from reference TRBV29-1 and TRBJ1-1): SAVISQKPSRDICQRGTSLTIQCQVDSQVTMMFWYRQQPGQSLTLIATANQGSEATYESGFVIDKFPISRPNLTFSTLTVSNMSPEDSSIYLCSVRNTGGNTEAFFGQGTRLTVV.

The CDR3 protein is CSVGQINYGYTF. The CDR3 DNA is TGCAGCGTGGGACAGATTAACTATGGCTACACCTTC. The chain combines TRBV29-1 with TRBJ1-2, with 7 nucleotides matching TRBD1. This CDR3 spans 12 amino acids. The V gene end was trimmed by 6 bases and the J gene end by 1 base; junction bases not matched to a gene: 2. In germline, CDR1 is SQVTM, CDR2 ANQGSEA.

This clonotype was seen only a few times. This rearrangement joins TRBV28 to TRBJ1-1, with a tentative D call TRBD1 (6 bases). CDR1 and CDR2 from the germline V gene are MDHEN and SYDVKM. V was cut by 5 bases and J by 9 bases, with 19 bases left in between. The CDR3 totals 14 residues. The CDR3 protein is CASSLPDRYPQAFF. Here the CDR3 DNA reads TGTGCCAGCAGTCTCCCGGACAGATACCCGCAAGCTTTCTTT. Full variable domain (remainder filled in from reference TRBV28 and TRBJ1-1): DVKVTQSSRYLVKRTGEKVFLECVQDMDHENMFWYRQDPGLGLRLIYFSYDVKMKEKGDIPEGYSVSREKKERFSLILESASTNQTSMYLCASSLPDRYPQAFFGQGTRLTVV.

This clonotype was counted only a few times. V and J are TRBV6-2 or TRBV6-3 and TRBJ1-4, with 10 bases aligning to TRBD1. The junction had 13 bases not matched to a gene; V was cut back by 8 bases and J by 10 bases. Germline V gene lookup returns CDR1 MNHEY and CDR2 SVGEGT. The CDR3 contains 15 residues. For the CDR3, the DNA is TGTGCCAGCCGAAACACCGGGACAGGGGACGCAAAACTGTTTTTT. Translating it yields CASRNTGTGDAKLFF.

This clonotype was detected a few times. This chain links TRBV5-1 with TRBJ2-3, with D possibly matching TRBD2 (6 bases). Per the germline V gene, CDR1 is SGHRS and CDR2 is YFSETQ. V shed 4 bases and J shed 1 base, with 16 bases lying between them. The CDR3 contains 16 residues. DNA for the CDR3: TGCGCCAGCAGCCTACCTCTAGCGCAAGGCACAGATACGCAGTATTTT. Its translation: CASSLPLAQGTDTQYF.